This T cell receptor (beta chain) was recorded in a study of Ad26.COV2.S vaccination and SARS-CoV-2 variants. The V end lost 2 bases, the J end lost 0 bases, and 9 bases lay between the germline ends. Germline lookup yields CDR1 MNHEY and CDR2 SVGAGI. This CDR3 has 15 residues. The table came from immunoSEQ multiplex PCR; TCRdb's copy has only in-frame clones and leaves some out. The data hold some 460,000 clones, with 80% to 90% observed a single time. Regarding treatment: 15 to 20 received Ad26.COV2.S at low or high dose, single or two shots; roughly 5 received placebo; per-sample allocation not given. On day 63 after the first injection, vaccine and placebo recipients gave samples. At a Boston site, the person donating was an adult of 18-55 years.

The chain combines TRBV6-5 with TRBJ2-3; tentatively, D is TRBD2 (6 bases). The sequence came from a person aged 18 to 59 who received the Ad26.COV2.S COVID-19 vaccine or a placebo. The specimen comprised peripheral blood, sampled in a trial of Ad26.COV2.S vaccine versus placebo. The CDR3 nucleotides read TGTGCCAGCAGTTACGGTGGGACTAGCACAGATACGCAGTATTTT. As protein: CASSYGGTSTDTQYF.